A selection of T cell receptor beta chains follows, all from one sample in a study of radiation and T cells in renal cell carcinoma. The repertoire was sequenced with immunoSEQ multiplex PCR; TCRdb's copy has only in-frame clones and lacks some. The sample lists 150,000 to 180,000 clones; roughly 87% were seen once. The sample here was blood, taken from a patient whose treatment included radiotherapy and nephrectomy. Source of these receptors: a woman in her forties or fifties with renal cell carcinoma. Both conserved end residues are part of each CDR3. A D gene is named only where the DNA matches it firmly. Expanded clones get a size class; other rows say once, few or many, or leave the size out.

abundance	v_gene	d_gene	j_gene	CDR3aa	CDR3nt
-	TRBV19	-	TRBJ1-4	CASSMGAPDEKLFF	TGTGCCAGTAGTATGGGGGCTCCCGATGAAAAACTGTTTTTT
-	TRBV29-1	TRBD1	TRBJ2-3	CSVETGQGAGDTQYF	TGCAGCGTTGAAACGGGACAGGGGGCTGGAGATACGCAGTATTTT
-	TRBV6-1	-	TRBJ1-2	CASSEEDRYGYTF	TGTGCCAGCAGTGAAGAGGATCGCTATGGCTACACCTTC
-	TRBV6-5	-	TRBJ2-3	CASKWGHTQYF	TGTGCCAGCAAATGGGGGCATACGCAGTATTTT
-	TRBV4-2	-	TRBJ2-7	CASSQEGGSSYEQYF	TGTGCCAGCAGCCAAGAAGGGGGGTCCTCCTACGAGCAGTACTTC
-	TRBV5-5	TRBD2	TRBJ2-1	CASTIAGGDEQFF	TGTGCCAGCACCATAGCGGGGGGCGATGAGCAGTTCTTC
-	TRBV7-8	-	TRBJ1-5	CASSPYRVTQPQHF	TGTGCCAGCAGCCCCTACAGGGTTACTCAGCCCCAGCATTTT
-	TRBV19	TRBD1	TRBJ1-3	CATTGELSGNTIYF	TGTGCCACGACAGGGGAACTTTCTGGAAACACCATATATTTT
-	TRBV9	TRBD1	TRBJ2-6	CASSVDKKDRAAGANVLTF	TGTGCCAGCAGCGTAGATAAGAAGGACAGGGCAGCTGGGGCCAACGTCCTGACTTTC
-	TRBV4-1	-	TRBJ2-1	CASSQGLMAGEQFF	TGCGCCAGCAGCCAAGGCTTGATGGCGGGCGAGCAGTTCTTC
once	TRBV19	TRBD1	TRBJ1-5	CASSIGTGGRNQPQHF	TGTGCCAGTAGTATCGGGACAGGGGGCCGCAATCAGCCCCAGCATTTT
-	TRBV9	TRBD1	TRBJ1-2	CASSVDRGYGYTF	TGTGCCAGCAGCGTAGACAGGGGCTATGGCTACACCTTC
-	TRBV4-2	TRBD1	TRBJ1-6	CASSQEGTGTNSPLHF	TGTGCCAGCAGCCAAGAAGGGACAGGGACAAATTCACCCCTCCACTTT
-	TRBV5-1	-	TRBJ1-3	CASSLGPGGNTIYF	TGCGCCAGCAGCTTGGGCCCAGGAGGAAACACCATATATTTT
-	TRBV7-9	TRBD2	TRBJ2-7	CASSLAGGSYEQYF	TGTGCCAGCAGCTTAGCGGGGGGGTCCTACGAGCAGTACTTC
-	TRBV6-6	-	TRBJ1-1	CASSFREEPNTEAFF	TGTGCCAGCAGTTTCAGGGAGGAGCCGAACACTGAAGCTTTCTTT
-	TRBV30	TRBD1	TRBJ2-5	CAWRIPGTGIEETQYF	TGTGCCTGGAGAATCCCCGGGACAGGGATTGAGGAGACCCAGTACTTC
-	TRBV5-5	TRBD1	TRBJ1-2	CASTQGANYGYTF	TGTGCCAGCACCCAGGGGGCTAACTATGGCTACACCTTC
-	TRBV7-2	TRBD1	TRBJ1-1	CASSLGGNRGSTEAFF	TGTGCCAGCAGCTTGGGCGGAAACAGGGGGTCGACTGAAGCTTTCTTT
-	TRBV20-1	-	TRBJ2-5	CSAREGLQYF	TGCAGTGCTAGAGAGGGACTCCAGTACTTC
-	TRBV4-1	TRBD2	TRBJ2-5	CASSQEPAGADWGWTQYF	TGCGCCAGCAGCCAAGAACCAGCGGGGGCCGACTGGGGGTGGACCCAGTACTTC
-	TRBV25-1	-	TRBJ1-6	CASRLAYNSPLHF	TGTGCCAGCAGGTTGGCCTATAATTCACCCCTCCACTTT
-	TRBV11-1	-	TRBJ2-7	CASSLEPTTYEQYF	TGTGCCAGCAGCTTAGAACCCACCACCTACGAGCAGTACTTC
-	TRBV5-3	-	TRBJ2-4	CARSPGRGDKNIQYF	TGTGCCAGAAGCCCTGGTCGTGGAGACAAAAACATTCAGTACTTC
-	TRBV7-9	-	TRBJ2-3	CASSFGVTDTQYF	TGTGCCAGCAGCTTTGGGGTGACAGATACGCAGTATTTT
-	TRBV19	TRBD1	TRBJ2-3	CASSSIPGQGTDTQYF	TGTGCCAGTAGTTCAATACCGGGACAGGGAACAGATACGCAGTATTTT
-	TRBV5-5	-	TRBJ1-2	CASSLAQGANYGYTF	TGTGCCAGCAGCTTGGCTCAGGGTGCGAACTATGGCTACACCTTC
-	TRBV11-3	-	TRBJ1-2	CASSDGPYGYTF	TGTGCCAGCAGCGACGGCCCCTATGGCTACACCTTC
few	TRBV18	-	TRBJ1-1	CASSPPRTVLSVNTEAFF	TGTGCCAGCTCACCACCCAGGACAGTATTATCCGTGAACACTGAAGCTTTCTTT
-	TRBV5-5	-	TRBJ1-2	CASSLGYPQGANYGYTF	TGTGCCAGCAGCTTGGGGTATCCCCAGGGTGCCAACTATGGCTACACCTTC
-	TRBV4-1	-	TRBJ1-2	CASSQGISSNYGYTF	TGCGCCAGCAGCCAAGGAATATCTTCTAACTATGGCTACACCTTC
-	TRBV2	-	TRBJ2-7	CASSGLVGGSYEQYF	TGTGCCAGCAGTGGGCTGGTAGGGGGGTCCTACGAGCAGTACTTC
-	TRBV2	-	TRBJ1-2	CASRVTGSPGEGYTF	TGTGCCAGCAGGGTCACAGGGTCGCCTGGCGAGGGCTACACCTTC
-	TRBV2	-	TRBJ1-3	CASSGQRSGNTIYF	TGTGCCAGCAGTGGACAGCGGTCTGGAAACACCATATATTTT
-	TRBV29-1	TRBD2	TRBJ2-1	CSTATGLFTGEQFF	TGCAGTACAGCCACGGGACTATTTACCGGTGAGCAGTTCTTC